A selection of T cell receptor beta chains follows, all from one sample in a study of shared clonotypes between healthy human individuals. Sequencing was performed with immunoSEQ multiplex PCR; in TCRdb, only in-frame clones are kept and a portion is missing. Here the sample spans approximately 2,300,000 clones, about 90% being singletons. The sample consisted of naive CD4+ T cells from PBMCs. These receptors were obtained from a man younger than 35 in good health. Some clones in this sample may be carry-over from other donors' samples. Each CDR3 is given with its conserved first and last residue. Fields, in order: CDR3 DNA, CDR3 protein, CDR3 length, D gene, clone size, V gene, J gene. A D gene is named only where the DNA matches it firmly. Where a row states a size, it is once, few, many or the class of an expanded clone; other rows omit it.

CDR3nt: TGTGCCAGCAGCTTAGTGGTCTCCTACGAGCAGTACTTC
CDR3aa: CASSLVVSYEQYF
len: 13
d_gene: -
abundance: -
v_gene: TRBV7-2
j_gene: TRBJ2-7

CDR3nt: TGTGCCACCAGCAGAGGGCTGGCCAGCGGGGAAGAGACCCAGTACTTC
CDR3aa: CATSRGLASGEETQYF
len: 16
d_gene: TRBD2
abundance: -
v_gene: TRBV15
j_gene: TRBJ2-5

CDR3nt: TGTGCCAGCAGCTTAGCGGGGTGGGACGAGCAGTACTTC
CDR3aa: CASSLAGWDEQYF
len: 13
d_gene: -
abundance: -
v_gene: TRBV7-9
j_gene: TRBJ2-7

CDR3nt: TGCGCCAGCCGCCCGGGCTCTGGGGCCAACGTCCTGACTTTC
CDR3aa: CASRPGSGANVLTF
len: 14
d_gene: -
abundance: once
v_gene: TRBV5-1
j_gene: TRBJ2-6

CDR3nt: TGTGCCAGCAGCTTAGAGCGGGTCACTGAAGCTTTCTTT
CDR3aa: CASSLERVTEAFF
len: 13
d_gene: -
abundance: -
v_gene: TRBV7-2
j_gene: TRBJ1-1

CDR3nt: TGTGCCAGCAGTGGTTCCCCGGGTGGGACAGGGGCATACGAGCAGTACTTC
CDR3aa: CASSGSPGGTGAYEQYF
len: 17
d_gene: TRBD1
abundance: -
v_gene: TRBV6-4
j_gene: TRBJ2-7

CDR3nt: TGCAGCGTTGAGGGCAGGGCTAACACTGAAGCTTTCTTT
CDR3aa: CSVEGRANTEAFF
len: 13
d_gene: -
abundance: once
v_gene: TRBV29-1
j_gene: TRBJ1-1

CDR3nt: TGCGCCAGCAGCCAAGAACCGGGACGGGGTAGCGAGCAGTACTTC
CDR3aa: CASSQEPGRGSEQYF
len: 15
d_gene: -
abundance: once
v_gene: TRBV4-3
j_gene: TRBJ2-7

CDR3nt: TGTGCCAGCAGCTTTAGGACCTACGAGCAGTACTTC
CDR3aa: CASSFRTYEQYF
len: 12
d_gene: -
abundance: -
v_gene: TRBV7-2
j_gene: TRBJ2-7

CDR3nt: TGCGCCAGCAGACCGGCAAGTGGGGGGCTCATGGGCACTGAAGCTTTCTTT
CDR3aa: CASRPASGGLMGTEAFF
len: 17
d_gene: -
abundance: few
v_gene: TRBV4-3
j_gene: TRBJ1-1

CDR3nt: TGTGCCATCAGTGAAGGGCGGCAGCCTCCCCTCCTGAACTATGGCTACACCTTC
CDR3aa: CAISEGRQPPLLNYGYTF
len: 18
d_gene: -
abundance: -
v_gene: TRBV10-3
j_gene: TRBJ1-2

CDR3nt: TGTGCCAGCAGGGACCGGACTAGCGGCGGTGAGACCCAGTACTTC
CDR3aa: CASRDRTSGGETQYF
len: 15
d_gene: TRBD2
abundance: once
v_gene: TRBV2
j_gene: TRBJ2-5

CDR3nt: TGTGCCAGCAAGGGACAGGCGAACACCGGGGAGCTGTTTTTT
CDR3aa: CASKGQANTGELFF
len: 14
d_gene: TRBD1
abundance: -
v_gene: TRBV28
j_gene: TRBJ2-2

CDR3nt: TGTGCCAGCAGCGGATCTAGCGGGAGGGCCCTCGTTTGGAATGAGCAGTTCTTC
CDR3aa: CASSGSSGRALVWNEQFF
len: 18
d_gene: TRBD2
abundance: -
v_gene: TRBV9
j_gene: TRBJ2-1

CDR3nt: TGTGCCAGCAGCCAAAGACTAAGCGGGAGAACCGGGGAGCTGTTTTTT
CDR3aa: CASSQRLSGRTGELFF
len: 16
d_gene: TRBD2
abundance: -
v_gene: TRBV7-8
j_gene: TRBJ2-2

CDR3nt: TGCGCCAGCAGCTTGGATGGGACAGGGGCCACCTACGAGCAGTACTTC
CDR3aa: CASSLDGTGATYEQYF
len: 16
d_gene: TRBD1
abundance: -
v_gene: TRBV5-1
j_gene: TRBJ2-7